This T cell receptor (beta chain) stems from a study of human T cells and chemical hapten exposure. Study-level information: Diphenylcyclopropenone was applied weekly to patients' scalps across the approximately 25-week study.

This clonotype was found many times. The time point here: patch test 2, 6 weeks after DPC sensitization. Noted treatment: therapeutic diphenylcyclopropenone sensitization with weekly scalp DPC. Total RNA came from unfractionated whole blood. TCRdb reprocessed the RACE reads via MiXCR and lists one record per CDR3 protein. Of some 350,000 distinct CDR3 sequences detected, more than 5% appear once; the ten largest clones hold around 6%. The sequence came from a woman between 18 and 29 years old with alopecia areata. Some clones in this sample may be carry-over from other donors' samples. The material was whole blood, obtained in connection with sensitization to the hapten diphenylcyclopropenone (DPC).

The CDR3 sequence is CASSLPPMDEQYF. CDR3 in DNA: TGTGCCAGCAGCTTACCACCTATGGACGAGCAGTACTTC. The chain is built from TRBV7-2 and TRBJ2-7; no clear D gene. Deletions cut 2 bases from V and 5 bases from J, with 10 bases between. The CDR3 contains 13 residues. Germline assignment: CDR1 SGHTA and CDR2 FQGNSA. Supplemented by reference TRBV7-2 and TRBJ2-7, the full variable domain reads GAGVSQSPSNKVTEKGKDVELRCDPISGHTALYWYRQSLGQGLEFLIYFQGNSAPDKSGLPSDRFSAERTGGSVSTLTIQRTQQEDSAVYLCASSLPPMDEQYFGPGTRLTVT.